The entry below gives a single T cell receptor beta chain sequence along with its context. The data are from a study of CD8+CD57+ T cells in acquired aplastic anemia. Study as a whole: Sorted CD4+ and CD8+ cells yielded DNA averaging roughly 3.3 ug.

Whoever was chosen for sequencing had shown CD8+CD57+ cell expansion by flow cytometry. Each of the patients presented with severe acquired aplastic anemia. Blood sampling was performed on the patients, and none of them had received therapy by then. Using genomic DNA as the template, TCR beta VDJ and CDR3 profiling was carried out. A single record per CDR3 protein comes from TCRdb applying MiXCR to the reads. The data contain 180,000 or so distinct CDR3 sequences, approximately 48% of them singletons. Germline trimming cut 4 bases from V and 7 bases from J; bases unmatched to any gene: 6. Germline assignment: CDR1 SGDLS and CDR2 YYNGEE. There are 13 residues in the CDR3.

The receptor comes from a human donor with aplastic anemia. The sequencing sample was made of sorted CD4+, CD8+, or CD8+CD57+ T cells (not recorded which) from PBMCs. J is TRBJ2-7 and V is TRBV9, with 9 positions matching TRBD1. Here the CDR3 DNA reads TGTGCCAGCAGCCCGTGGACAGGGGTGGAGCAGTACTTC. Translation: CASSPWTGVEQYF.